This T cell receptor (beta chain) was documented in a study of T cell repertoires in cytomegalovirus infection. Background on the study: Recently identified HLA-C-restricted and well-studied HLA-B-restricted CMV epitopes were used. Indicated by public TCR beta signatures were CMV infection and matching HLA type.

V gave up 2 bases and J gave up 2 bases; unmatched junction bases: 2. This CDR3 is 15 amino acids long. Germline-derived CDR1 and CDR2 are SGHTA and FQGNSA. This clonotype has at least ten counts. Its antigen remains unknown. TCRdb reprocessed the reads with MiXCR, giving one entry per CDR3 protein. The table includes 350,000 to 400,000 distinct CDR3 sequences, roughly 36% detected once. Study-level points and caveats: Of the TCR beta families, the public ones yielded a cumulative frequency that identified carriers of CMV plus the relevant HLA.

The input for sequencing was cultured PBMCs, taken from culture after CMV antigen stimulation. The sequence was collected from a human donor in good health (CMV status not recorded). Some clones in this sample may be carry-over from other donors' samples. V and J are TRBV7-2 and TRBJ1-5; 8 bases agree with TRBD1. The CDR3, as DNA: TGTGCCAGCAGCTTAACAGGGGGTGGCAATCAGCCCCAGCATTTT. Its protein is CASSLTGGGNQPQHF.